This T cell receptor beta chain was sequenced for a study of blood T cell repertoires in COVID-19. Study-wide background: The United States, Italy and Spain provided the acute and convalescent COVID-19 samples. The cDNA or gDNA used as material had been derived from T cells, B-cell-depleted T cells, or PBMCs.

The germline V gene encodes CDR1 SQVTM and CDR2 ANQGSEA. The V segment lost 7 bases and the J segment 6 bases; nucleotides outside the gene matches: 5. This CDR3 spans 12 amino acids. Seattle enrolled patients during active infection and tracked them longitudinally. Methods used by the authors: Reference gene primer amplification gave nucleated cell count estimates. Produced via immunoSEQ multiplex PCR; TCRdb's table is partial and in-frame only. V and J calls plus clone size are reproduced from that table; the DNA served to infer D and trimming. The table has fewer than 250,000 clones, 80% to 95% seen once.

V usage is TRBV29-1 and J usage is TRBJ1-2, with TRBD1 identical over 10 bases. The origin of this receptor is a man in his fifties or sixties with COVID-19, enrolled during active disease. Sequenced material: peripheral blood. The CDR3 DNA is TGCAGCGGGACAGGGGGACGGCATGGCTACACCTTC. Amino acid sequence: CSGTGGRHGYTF.